This T cell receptor (beta chain) derives from a study of cytomegalovirus exposure and HLA in healthy donors. The study ran its PCR with 60 Vbeta and 13 Jbeta primers. Profiling relied on immunoSEQ multiplex PCR, and the TCRdb table lists in-frame clones only, not all of them. The sample has roughly 140,000 clones; about 78% are singletons. Findings and caveats of the study: With DRB1 most and HLA-C fewest, TCR association rates differed between HLA loci in a later analysis. Cytomegalovirus status was reportedly diagnosed by the classifier with high sensitivity and specificity.

This clone came up once. The antigen remains unidentified. CDR1 is SGHRS and CDR2 is YFSETQ in the germline V gene. The CDR3 totals 15 residues. Trimming removed 0 bases at V and 5 bases at J, with 14 bases between. The rearrangement joins TRBV5-1 to TRBJ1-1; no clear D gene. The sequence was collected from a young man in good health and CMV-seronegative. Source material: PBMCs. For the CDR3, the DNA is TGCGCCAGCAGCTTGGTAGGTGGGGAGGTGACTGAAGCTTTCTTT. Amino acids: CASSLVGGEVTEAFF.